The 28 T cell receptor beta chains below all came from one sample that was sequenced in a study of cytotoxic CD8 clonotypes in ibrutinib-treated CLL. Some clones are missing from TCRdb's copy, which holds only in-frame ones; the method was immunoSEQ multiplex PCR. The data contain over 70,000 clones, around 83% of them seen just once; the ten biggest clones take up under 7%. Sequencing was performed on PBMCs, taken before ibrutinib treatment. The receptors come from a human donor with chronic lymphocytic leukemia.

The chain has TRBV19 and TRBJ1-1, with unresolved D. The CDR3 runs to 13 residues. Germline V CDR1 and CDR2: LNHDA, SQIVND (reference sequence). Trimming took 3 bases from V and 4 from J, leaving 9 bases between them. In DNA form, the CDR3 reads TGTGCCAGTAGTATTTCCGGCAGCACTGAAGCTTTCTTT. Residues: CASSISGSTEAFF.

The gene calls are TRBV30 and TRBJ1-2; D is uncertain. Trimming pared 5 bases from V and 0 bases from J, leaving 7 bases between. Germline values: CDR1 GTSNPN, CDR2 SVGIG (reference sequence). This CDR3 spans 12 amino acids. The CDR3 DNA sequence: TGTGCCTGGTTCCGTTCTAACTATGGCTACACCTTC. It translates to CAWFRSNYGYTF.

This chain joins TRBV5-1 and TRBJ2-7; the D is unclear. The CDR3 length is 15 residues. Germline V CDR1 and CDR2: SGHRS, YFSETQ. The V and J ends lost 0 bases and 2 bases respectively, with 12 bases between them. CDR3 amino acids: CASSLATVYPYEQYF. The CDR3, as DNA: TGCGCCAGCAGCTTGGCAACTGTTTATCCCTACGAGCAGTACTTC.

The chain combines TRBV2 with TRBJ1-1, with TRBD1 as a possible D gene (6 bases). This CDR3 region has 15 residues. V lost 3 bases, J lost 1 base, and 12 bases lay in between. CDR1 is SNHLY, CDR2 FYNNEI, per germline. CDR3 in DNA: TGTGCCAGCAGTGACGGACAGAATCGGAACACTGAAGCTTTCTTT. Amino acids: CASSDGQNRNTEAFF.

Here the CDR3 DNA reads TGTGCCAGCAGCGCCCCTGGCGCTAGCACAGATACGCAGTATTTT. Protein: CASSAPGASTDTQYF. The genes are TRBV9 and TRBJ2-3; D gene uncertain. V was trimmed by 3 bases and J by 0 bases, leaving 11 bases between them. Germline CDR1 reads SGDLS; CDR2 reads YYNGEE. This CDR3 comprises 15 residues.

The chain has TRBV2 and TRBJ1-3; D unresolved. V was shortened by 6 bases and J by 2 bases, with 11 bases between the two germline ends. CDR1 is SNHLY and CDR2 is FYNNEI in the germline V gene. The CDR3 has 14 residues. The DNA of the CDR3 is TGTGCCAGCAGGGGTTTCATAGCTGGAAACACCATATATTTT. The encoded protein is CASRGFIAGNTIYF. Full variable domain (rest looked up from reference TRBV2 and TRBJ1-3): EPEVTQTPSHQVTQMGQEVILRCVPISNHLYFYWYRQILGQKVEFLVSFYNNEISEKSEIFDDQFSVERPDGSNFTLKIRSTKLEDSAMYFCASRGFIAGNTIYFGEGSWLTVV.

The chain carries TRBV9 and TRBJ2-7; D not certain. Trimming pared 4 bases from V and 4 bases from J, leaving 9 bases between. In germline, CDR1 is SGDLS, CDR2 YYNGEE. The CDR3 is made up of 12 amino acids. This CDR3 reads CASSRSEYEQYF. In DNA, the CDR3 is TGTGCCAGCAGCCGTTCGGAGTACGAGCAGTACTTC.

The V call is TRBV28, the J call TRBJ1-4; no clear D gene. The germline V gene has CDR1 MDHEN and CDR2 SYDVKM. This CDR3 is 13 amino acids long. Trimming cost V 5 bases and J 7 bases, with 11 bases left between them. The CDR3 coding sequence is TGTGCCAGCAGTACTAACCGGGGTGAAAAACTGTTTTTT. It is translated as CASSTNRGEKLFF.

The gene calls are TRBV5-4 and TRBJ2-3; either TRBD1 or TRBD2 may fit D (5 bases each). Trimming cost V 4 bases and J 4 bases, with 10 bases left between them. Germline lookup yields CDR1 SGHNT and CDR2 YYREEE (reference sequence). The CDR3 runs 13 residues. The CDR3 sequence: CASSRGAADTQYF. The CDR3 DNA sequence: TGTGCCAGCAGCAGGGGAGCCGCAGATACGCAGTATTTT.

V usage is TRBV27 and J usage is TRBJ2-6; D tentatively reads TRBD1 or TRBD2 (5 bases each). Between the trimmed V and J ends, which lost 4 bases and 1 base, there was a span of 5 bases. This CDR3 is 14 amino acids long. Germline CDR1 is MNHEY and CDR2 is SMNVEV (reference sequence). CDR3: CASSWGSGANVLTF. The CDR3 coding sequence is TGTGCCAGCAGTTGGGGGTCTGGGGCCAACGTCCTGACTTTC.

The V gene is TRBV7-8, the J gene TRBJ2-3, with a possible D match to TRBD2 (6 bases). This CDR3 contains 16 residues. Germline loops: CDR1 SGHVS, CDR2 FQNEAQ. Deletions cut 5 bases from V and 0 bases from J, with 15 bases between. The CDR3: CASSPVLAASTDTQYF. The DNA of the CDR3 is TGTGCCAGCAGCCCGGTGTTAGCGGCCAGCACAGATACGCAGTATTTT.

The CDR3 sequence: CASSYSSGTGTGELFF. CDR3 coding DNA: TGTGCCAGCAGTTATTCGAGCGGGACGGGCACCGGGGAGCTGTTTTTT. This rearrangement joins TRBV6-5 to TRBJ2-2, with 7 bases fitting TRBD2. Germline CDR1 reads MNHEY; CDR2 reads SVGAGI. The CDR3 loop spans 16 amino acids. V lost 3 bases to trimming and J lost 4 bases; unmatched junction nucleotides: 8.

CDR3 nucleotide sequence: TGTGCCAGCAGTGAAGGAAGTCAGGGCTGGACAACTGAAGCTTTCTTT. It is translated as CASSEGSQGWTTEAFF. The chain uses TRBV2 and TRBJ1-1, with TRBD1 as a possible D gene (5 bases). With 1 base removed from V and 5 bases from J, the gap between germline ends came to 17 bases. This CDR3 contains 16 residues. The germline V gene has CDR1 SNHLY and CDR2 FYNNEI. The entire variable domain, with the rest obtained from reference TRBV2 and TRBJ1-1, is as follows: EPEVTQTPSHQVTQMGQEVILRCVPISNHLYFYWYRQILGQKVEFLVSFYNNEISEKSEIFDDQFSVERPDGSNFTLKIRSTKLEDSAMYFCASSEGSQGWTTEAFFGQGTRLTVV.

There are a few counts of this clone. The rearrangement joins TRBV5-4 to TRBJ1-3; no clear D gene. The CDR3 has 14 residues. V was trimmed by 0 bases and J by 0 bases, leaving 4 bases between them. Germline V gene lookup returns CDR1 SGHNT and CDR2 YYREEE (reference sequence). The CDR3 spells CASSLAGSGNTIYF. CDR3 nucleotides: TGTGCCAGCAGCTTGGCTGGCTCTGGAAACACCATATATTTT.

V usage is TRBV5-1 and J usage is TRBJ1-1; 7 positions match TRBD1. Germline CDR1 SGHRS, CDR2 YFSETQ. With 4 bases clipped from V and 1 base from J, the junction kept 4 bases outside the gene matches. The length of the CDR3 is 14 residues. The CDR3 spells CASSSGQENTEAFF. As DNA, the CDR3 is TGCGCCAGCAGCAGCGGACAGGAGAACACTGAAGCTTTCTTT.

The chain joins TRBV29-1 to TRBJ2-4; TRBD1 agrees at 7 bases. Trimming took 0 bases from V and 3 from J; bases not matched to a gene: 11. The V gene's germline CDR1 is SQVTM and CDR2 ANQGSEA. The CDR3 is made up of 17 amino acids. The CDR3 loop is CSVEDPRGGFGKNIQYF. DNA for the CDR3: TGCAGCGTTGAAGATCCCCGAGGGGGCTTCGGCAAAAACATTCAGTACTTC.

This rearrangement joins TRBV7-3 to TRBJ1-1; D is perhaps TRBD1 (5 bases). CDR3 size: 14 residues. Germline V gene lookup returns CDR1 SGHTA and CDR2 FQGTGA. V was cut by 5 bases and J by 8 bases, with 18 bases left in between. CDR3 in amino acids: CASSNKQGPKEAFF. Here the CDR3 DNA reads TGTGCCAGCAGCAATAAGCAGGGCCCGAAGGAAGCTTTCTTT.

V usage is TRBV10-3 and J usage is TRBJ1-2, with D hard to call. Trimming took off 0 bases at V and 4 bases at J, with 6 bases between the two ends. Germline CDR1 reads ENHRY; CDR2 reads SYGVKD. The CDR3 is 13 amino acids. The CDR3 sequence is CAISESEFYGYTF. For the CDR3, the DNA is TGTGCCATCAGTGAGTCGGAGTTCTATGGCTACACCTTC.

The rearrangement uses TRBV27 and TRBJ1-1, with D uncertain. The germline CDR1 and CDR2 sequences are MNHEY and SMNVEV (reference sequence). The CDR3 length is 13 residues. Trimming took 5 bases from V and 7 from J, leaving 14 bases between them. CDR3 in amino acids: CASSRAVDGEAFF. The CDR3 bases are TGTGCCAGCAGTAGGGCGGTGGATGGTGAAGCTTTCTTT.

The CDR3 DNA follows: TGTGCCAGCAGTTTCGGGTACAGGAACCCCAACTACACCTTC. Its protein product is CASSFGYRNPNYTF. The chain combines TRBV27 with TRBJ1-2, with a weak D call TRBD1 (5 bases). CDR3 length equals 14 residues. Germline CDR1 is MNHEY and CDR2 is SMNVEV (reference sequence). Trimming removed 3 bases at V and 10 bases at J, with 18 bases between.

This clone was counted only a few times. The J gene is TRBJ2-5, the V gene TRBV6-5; no firm D call. The length of the CDR3 is 14 residues. Germline CDR1 is MNHEY and CDR2 is SVGAGI. Trimming took off 6 bases at V and 1 base at J, with 12 bases between the two ends. The CDR3 loop reads CASSPTWAQETQYF. The CDR3 coding sequence is TGTGCCAGCAGCCCGACCTGGGCCCAAGAGACCCAGTACTTC.

This sequence joins TRBV30 and TRBJ1-5; D call uncertain. Trimming cost V 7 bases and J 4 bases, with 11 bases left between them. Germline-derived CDR1 and CDR2 are GTSNPN and SVGIG (reference sequence). The CDR3 is 12 amino acids. For the CDR3, the DNA is TGTGCCTCAGGAACGGGGAATCAGCCCCAGCATTTT. Its protein is CASGTGNQPQHF.

The chain couples TRBV18 to TRBJ2-7, with 9 bases fitting TRBD1. This CDR3 is 15 amino acids long. V was pared by 3 bases and J by 3 bases, with 6 bases of the junction left unmatched. CDR1 is KGHSH, CDR2 LQKENI, per germline. The CDR3, as DNA: TGTGCCAGCTCACCGGGACAGGGAGATTTCTACGAGCAGTACTTC. It encodes CASSPGQGDFYEQYF.

V is TRBV18 and J is TRBJ2-5; 12 nucleotides align to TRBD2. V shed 3 bases, J shed 5 bases, and the junction held 7 bases outside the gene matches. There are 16 residues in the CDR3. CDR1 is KGHSH, CDR2 LQKENI, per germline. The CDR3 protein is CASSPSTSGRGETQYF. The CDR3 coding sequence is TGTGCCAGCTCACCTTCGACTAGCGGGAGAGGGGAGACCCAGTACTTC.

This clone appeared once. V gene TRBV28 combines with J gene TRBJ2-4; maybe TRBD2 (6 bases). V was trimmed by 8 bases and J by 6 bases, leaving 11 bases between them. Germline V gene data show CDR1 as MDHEN and CDR2 as SYDVKM. This CDR3 contains 12 residues. The CDR3 is CASWRDLNIQYF. The CDR3 coding sequence is TGTGCCAGCTGGAGGGACTTAAACATTCAGTACTTC.

The chain is built from TRBV4-1 and TRBJ2-3, with D unclear. CDR1 and CDR2 (germline): MGHRA, YSYEKL. This CDR3 spans 14 amino acids. V was pared by 3 bases and J by 3 bases, with 10 bases between. This CDR3 reads CASSQSGWTDTQYF. The DNA for the CDR3 is TGCGCCAGCAGCCAGTCGGGCTGGACAGATACGCAGTATTTT.

The rearrangement links TRBV7-7 to TRBJ2-5; D gene unclear. The CDR3 extends over 13 amino acids. CDR1 is SSHAT and CDR2 is FNYEAQ in the germline V gene (reference sequence). V was trimmed by 0 bases and J by 5 bases, leaving 7 bases between them. The CDR3 spells CASSLAWQETQYF. The CDR3 nucleotides read TGTGCCAGCAGCTTAGCCTGGCAGGAGACCCAGTACTTC.

The CDR3 loop reads CAISWDSNQPQHF. DNA of the CDR3: TGTGCCATCAGTTGGGACAGCAATCAGCCCCAGCATTTT. The chain carries TRBV10-3 and TRBJ1-5; possible D gene TRBD1, 5 bases. Germline loops: CDR1 ENHRY, CDR2 SYGVKD. The CDR3 consists of 13 residues. V was trimmed by 5 bases and J by 1 base, leaving 6 bases between them.